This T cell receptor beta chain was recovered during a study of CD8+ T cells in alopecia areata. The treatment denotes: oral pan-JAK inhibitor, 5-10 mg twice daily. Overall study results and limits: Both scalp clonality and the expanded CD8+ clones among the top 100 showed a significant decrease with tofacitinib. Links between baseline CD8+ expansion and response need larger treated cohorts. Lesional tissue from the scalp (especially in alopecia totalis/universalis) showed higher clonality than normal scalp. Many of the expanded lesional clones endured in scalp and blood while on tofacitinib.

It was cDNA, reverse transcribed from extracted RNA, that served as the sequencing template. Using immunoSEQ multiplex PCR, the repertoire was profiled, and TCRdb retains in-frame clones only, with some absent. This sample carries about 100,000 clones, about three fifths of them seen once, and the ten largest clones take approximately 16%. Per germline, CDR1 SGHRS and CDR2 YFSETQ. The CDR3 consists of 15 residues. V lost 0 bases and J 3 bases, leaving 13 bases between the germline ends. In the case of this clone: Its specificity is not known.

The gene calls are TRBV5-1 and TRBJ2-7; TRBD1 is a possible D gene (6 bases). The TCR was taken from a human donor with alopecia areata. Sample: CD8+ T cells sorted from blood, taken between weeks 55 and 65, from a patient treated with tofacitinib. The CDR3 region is CASSLDPQGRYEQYF. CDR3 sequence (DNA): TGCGCCAGCAGCTTGGACCCACAGGGACGCTACGAGCAGTACTTC.